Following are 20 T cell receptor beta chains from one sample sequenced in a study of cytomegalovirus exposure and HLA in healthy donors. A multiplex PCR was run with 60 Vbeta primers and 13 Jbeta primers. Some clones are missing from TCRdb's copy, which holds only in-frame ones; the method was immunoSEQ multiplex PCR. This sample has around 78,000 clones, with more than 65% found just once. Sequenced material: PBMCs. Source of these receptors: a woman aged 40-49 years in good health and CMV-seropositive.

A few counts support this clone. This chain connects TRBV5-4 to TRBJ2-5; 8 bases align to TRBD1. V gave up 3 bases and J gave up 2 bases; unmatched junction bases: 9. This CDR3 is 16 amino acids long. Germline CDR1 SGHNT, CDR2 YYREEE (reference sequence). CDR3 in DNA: TGTGCCAGCAGCTGGAATGCAGGACAGGGACAAGAGACCCAGTACTTC. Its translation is CASSWNAGQGQETQYF.

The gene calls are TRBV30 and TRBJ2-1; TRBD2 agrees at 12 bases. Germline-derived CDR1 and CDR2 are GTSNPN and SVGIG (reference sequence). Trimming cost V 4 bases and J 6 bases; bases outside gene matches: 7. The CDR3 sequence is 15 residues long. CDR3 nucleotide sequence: TGTGCCTGGATGGGAAAGGGACTAGCGGGCAATGAGCAGTTCTTC. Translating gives CAWMGKGLAGNEQFF.

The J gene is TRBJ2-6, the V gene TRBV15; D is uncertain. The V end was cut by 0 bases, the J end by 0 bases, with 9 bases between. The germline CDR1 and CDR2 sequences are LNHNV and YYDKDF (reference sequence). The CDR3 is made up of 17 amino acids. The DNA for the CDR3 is TGTGCCACCAGCAGAGATGGCATGAACTCTGGGGCCAACGTCCTGACTTTC. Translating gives CATSRDGMNSGANVLTF.

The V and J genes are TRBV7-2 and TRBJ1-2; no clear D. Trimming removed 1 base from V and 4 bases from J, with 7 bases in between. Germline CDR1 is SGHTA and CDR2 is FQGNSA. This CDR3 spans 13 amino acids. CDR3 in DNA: TGTGCCAGCAGCTTAGGCAGTCTCTATGGCTACACCTTC. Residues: CASSLGSLYGYTF.

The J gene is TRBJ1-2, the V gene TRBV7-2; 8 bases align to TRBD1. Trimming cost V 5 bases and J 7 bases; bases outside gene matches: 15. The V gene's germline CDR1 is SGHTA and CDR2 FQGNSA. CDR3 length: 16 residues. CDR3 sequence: CASSPGQGSLISGYTF. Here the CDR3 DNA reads TGTGCCAGCAGCCCAGGACAGGGAAGCCTAATAAGTGGCTACACCTTC.

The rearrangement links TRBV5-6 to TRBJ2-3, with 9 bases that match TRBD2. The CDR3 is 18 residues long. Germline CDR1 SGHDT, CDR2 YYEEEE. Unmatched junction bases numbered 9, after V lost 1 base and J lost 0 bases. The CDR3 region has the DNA TGTGCCAGCAGCTTGCCAGGACTAGCGTCCGCTAGCACAGATACGCAGTATTTT. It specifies CASSLPGLASASTDTQYF.

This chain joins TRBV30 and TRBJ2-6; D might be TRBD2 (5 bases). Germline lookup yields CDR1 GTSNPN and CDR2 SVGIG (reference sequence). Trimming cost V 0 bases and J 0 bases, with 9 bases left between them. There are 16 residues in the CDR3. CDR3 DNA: TGTGCCTGGAGTGTATCACGGGGCTCTGGGGCCAACGTCCTGACTTTC. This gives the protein CAWSVSRGSGANVLTF.

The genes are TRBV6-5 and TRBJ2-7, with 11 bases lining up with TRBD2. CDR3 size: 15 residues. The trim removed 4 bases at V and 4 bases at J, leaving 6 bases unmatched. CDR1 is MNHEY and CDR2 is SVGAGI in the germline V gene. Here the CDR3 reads CASSFGVAGGYEQYF. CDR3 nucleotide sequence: TGTGCCAGCAGTTTCGGGGTAGCGGGAGGGTACGAGCAGTACTTC.

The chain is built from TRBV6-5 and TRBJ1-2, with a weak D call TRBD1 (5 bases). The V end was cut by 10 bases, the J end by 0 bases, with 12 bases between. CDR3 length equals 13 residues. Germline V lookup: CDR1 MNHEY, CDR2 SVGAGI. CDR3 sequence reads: CATGEGTNYGYTF. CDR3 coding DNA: TGTGCCACCGGGGAGGGGACTAACTATGGCTACACCTTC.

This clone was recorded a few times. CDR3 coding DNA: TGTGCCATCAGTATAGGGACTAGCGGTAGGGAGCAGTACTTC. Protein sequence: CAISIGTSGREQYF. J is TRBJ2-7 and V is TRBV10-3, with 11 bases that match TRBD2. The CDR3 loop spans 14 amino acids. The germline CDR1 and CDR2 sequences are ENHRY and SYGVKD. With 5 bases clipped from V and 7 bases from J, the junction kept 7 bases outside the gene matches.

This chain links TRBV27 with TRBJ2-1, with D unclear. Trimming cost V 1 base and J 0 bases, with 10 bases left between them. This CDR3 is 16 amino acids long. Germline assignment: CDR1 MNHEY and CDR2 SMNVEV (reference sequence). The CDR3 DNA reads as TGTGCCAGCAGTTTATATTCCCAGGCCTCCTACAATGAGCAGTTCTTC. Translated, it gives CASSLYSQASYNEQFF.

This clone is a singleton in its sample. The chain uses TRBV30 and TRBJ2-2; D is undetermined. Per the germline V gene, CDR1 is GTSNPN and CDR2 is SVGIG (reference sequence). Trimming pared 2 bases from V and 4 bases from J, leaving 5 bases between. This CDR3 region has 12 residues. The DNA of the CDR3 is TGTGCCTGGAGTAAGAGCACCGGGGAGCTGTTTTTT. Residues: CAWSKSTGELFF.

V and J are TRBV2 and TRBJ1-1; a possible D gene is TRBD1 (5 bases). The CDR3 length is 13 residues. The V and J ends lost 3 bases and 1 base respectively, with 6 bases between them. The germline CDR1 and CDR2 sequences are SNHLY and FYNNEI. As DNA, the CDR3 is TGTGCCAGCAGTGACCAGGGGAACACTGAAGCTTTCTTT. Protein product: CASSDQGNTEAFF.

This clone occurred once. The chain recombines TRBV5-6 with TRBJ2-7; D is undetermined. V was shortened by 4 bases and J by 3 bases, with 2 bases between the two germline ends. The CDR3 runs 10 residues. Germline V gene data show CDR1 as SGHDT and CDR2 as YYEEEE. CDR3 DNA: TGTGCCAGCAGCCTCTACGAGCAGTACTTC. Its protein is CASSLYEQYF. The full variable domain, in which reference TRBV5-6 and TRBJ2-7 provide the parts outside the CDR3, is DAGVTQSPTHLIKTRGQQVTLRCSPKSGHDTVSWYQQALGQGPQFIFQYYEEEERQRGNFPDRFSGHQFPNYSSELNVNALLLGDSALYLCASSLYEQYFGPGTRLTVT.

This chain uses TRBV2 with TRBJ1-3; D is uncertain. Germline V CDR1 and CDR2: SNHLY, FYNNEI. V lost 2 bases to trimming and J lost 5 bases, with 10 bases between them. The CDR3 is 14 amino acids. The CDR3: CASSESASRNTIYF. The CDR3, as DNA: TGTGCCAGCAGTGAATCCGCGTCCAGAAACACCATATATTTT.

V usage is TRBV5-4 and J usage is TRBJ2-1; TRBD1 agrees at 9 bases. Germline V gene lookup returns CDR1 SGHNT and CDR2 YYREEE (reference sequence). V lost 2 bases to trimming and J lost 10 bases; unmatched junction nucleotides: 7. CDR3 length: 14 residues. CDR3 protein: CASSFGQGNGEQFF. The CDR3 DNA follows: TGTGCCAGCAGCTTCGGACAGGGGAATGGGGAGCAGTTCTTC.

Here the CDR3 reads CAWSVGGGTGADTQYF. DNA for the CDR3: TGTGCCTGGAGTGTAGGTGGCGGGACCGGCGCAGATACGCAGTATTTT. The rearrangement uses TRBV30 and TRBJ2-3, with D maybe TRBD2 (6 bases). Looked up from germline, CDR1 is GTSNPN and CDR2 is SVGIG (reference sequence). The CDR3 length is 16 residues. Trimming left V 0 bases short and J 4 bases short, with 17 bases between.

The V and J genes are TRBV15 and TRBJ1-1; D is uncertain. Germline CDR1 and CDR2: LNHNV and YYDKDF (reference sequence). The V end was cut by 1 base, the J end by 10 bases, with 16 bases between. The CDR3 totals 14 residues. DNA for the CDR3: TGTGCCACCAGCAGAGGGCCTGGGGAGGCCGGAGCTTTCTTT. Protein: CATSRGPGEAGAFF.

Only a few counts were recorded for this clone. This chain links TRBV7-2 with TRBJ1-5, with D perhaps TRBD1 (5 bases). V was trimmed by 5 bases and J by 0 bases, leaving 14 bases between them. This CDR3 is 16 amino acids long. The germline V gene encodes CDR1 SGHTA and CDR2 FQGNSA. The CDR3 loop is CASSTLWGVSNQPQHF. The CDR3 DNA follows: TGTGCCAGCAGCACCCTGTGGGGGGTTAGCAATCAGCCCCAGCATTTT.

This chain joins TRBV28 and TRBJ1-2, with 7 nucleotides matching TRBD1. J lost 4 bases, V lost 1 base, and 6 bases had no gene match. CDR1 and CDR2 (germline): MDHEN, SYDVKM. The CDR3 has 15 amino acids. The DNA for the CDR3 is TGTGCCAGCAGTTTATCGGACAGGAGTTCCTATGGCTACACCTTC. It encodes CASSLSDRSSYGYTF.